This T cell receptor beta chain was recorded in a study of blood T cell repertoires in COVID-19. CDR3 size: 18 residues. V was shortened by 0 bases and J by 4 bases, with 22 bases between the two germline ends. The V gene's germline CDR1 is SGHRS and CDR2 YFSETQ. TCRdb's copy holds only in-frame clones and misses some; the assay was immunoSEQ multiplex PCR. Among approximately 99,000 clones listed, around 83% were seen once. The TCR sequence derives from an older woman in a cohort sampled during active or convalescent COVID-19. The chain has TRBV5-1 and TRBJ1-1, with D possibly being TRBD1 (5 bases). The sequencing sample was made of peripheral blood. The CDR3 nucleotides are TGCGCCAGCAGCTTGGAATACCTTTCCGGGGGATCGGGCACTGAAGCTTTCTTT. It specifies CASSLEYLSGGSGTEAFF.